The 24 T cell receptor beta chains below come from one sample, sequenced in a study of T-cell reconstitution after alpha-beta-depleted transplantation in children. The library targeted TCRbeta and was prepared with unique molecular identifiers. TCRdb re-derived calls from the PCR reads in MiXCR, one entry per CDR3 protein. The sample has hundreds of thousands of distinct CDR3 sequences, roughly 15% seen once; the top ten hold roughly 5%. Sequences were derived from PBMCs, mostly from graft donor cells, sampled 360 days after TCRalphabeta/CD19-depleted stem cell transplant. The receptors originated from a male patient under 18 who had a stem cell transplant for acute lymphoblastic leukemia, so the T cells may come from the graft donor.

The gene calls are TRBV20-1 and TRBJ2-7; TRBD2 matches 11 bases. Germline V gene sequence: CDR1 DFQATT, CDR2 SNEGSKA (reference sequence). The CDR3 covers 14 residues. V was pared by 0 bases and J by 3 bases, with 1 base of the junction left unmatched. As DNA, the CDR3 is TGCAGTGCTAGAGAACTAGCGGGAGTCTACGAGCAGTACTTC. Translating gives CSARELAGVYEQYF.

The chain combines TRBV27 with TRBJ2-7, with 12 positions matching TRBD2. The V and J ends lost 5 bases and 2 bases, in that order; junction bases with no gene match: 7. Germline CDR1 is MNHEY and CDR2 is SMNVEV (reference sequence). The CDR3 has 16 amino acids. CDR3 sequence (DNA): TGTGCCAGCAGTACACGGGGACTAGCGGGCCCCTACGAGCAGTACTTC. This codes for CASSTRGLAGPYEQYF.

The CDR3 region is CSARDRSGRGTDTQYF. CDR3 in DNA: TGCAGTGCTAGAGATCGAAGCGGGAGGGGCACAGATACGCAGTATTTT. J is TRBJ2-3 and V is TRBV20-1, with TRBD2 matching over 10 bases. Unmatched junction bases numbered 4, after V lost 0 bases and J lost 1 base. This CDR3 contains 16 residues. Germline V lookup: CDR1 DFQATT, CDR2 SNEGSKA (reference sequence).

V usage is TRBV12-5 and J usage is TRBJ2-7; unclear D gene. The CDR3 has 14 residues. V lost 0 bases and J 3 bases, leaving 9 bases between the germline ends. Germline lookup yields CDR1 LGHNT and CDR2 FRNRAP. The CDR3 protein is CASGLVIEHYEQYF. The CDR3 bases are TGTGCTAGTGGTTTGGTAATTGAGCACTACGAGCAGTACTTC.

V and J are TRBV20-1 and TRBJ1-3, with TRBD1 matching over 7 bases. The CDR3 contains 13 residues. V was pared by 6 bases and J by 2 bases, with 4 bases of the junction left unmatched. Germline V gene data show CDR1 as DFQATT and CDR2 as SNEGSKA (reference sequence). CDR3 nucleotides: TGCAGTGCCACCCAGGGGGCTGGAAACACCATATATTTT. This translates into CSATQGAGNTIYF.

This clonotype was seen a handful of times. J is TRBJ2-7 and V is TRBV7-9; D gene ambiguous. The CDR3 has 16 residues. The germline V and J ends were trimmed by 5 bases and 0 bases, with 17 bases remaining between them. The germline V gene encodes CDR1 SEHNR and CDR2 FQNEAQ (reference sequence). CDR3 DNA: TGTGCCAGCAGCCCCCTCGGCCGGCGAAGCTCCTACGAGCAGTACTTC. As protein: CASSPLGRRSSYEQYF. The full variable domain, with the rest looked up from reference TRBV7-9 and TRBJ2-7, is DTGVSQNPRHKITKRGQNVTFRCDPISEHNRLYWYRQTLGQGPEFLTYFQNEAQLEKSRLLSDRFSAERPKGSFSTLEIQRTEQGDSAMYLCASSPLGRRSSYEQYFGPGTRLTVT.

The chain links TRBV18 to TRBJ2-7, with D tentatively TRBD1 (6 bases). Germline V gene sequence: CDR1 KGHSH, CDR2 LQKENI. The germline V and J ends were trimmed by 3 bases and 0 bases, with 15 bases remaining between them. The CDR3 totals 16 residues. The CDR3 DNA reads TGTGCCAGCTCACCCGTCCAGGGGATAACCTCCTACGAGCAGTACTTC. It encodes CASSPVQGITSYEQYF.

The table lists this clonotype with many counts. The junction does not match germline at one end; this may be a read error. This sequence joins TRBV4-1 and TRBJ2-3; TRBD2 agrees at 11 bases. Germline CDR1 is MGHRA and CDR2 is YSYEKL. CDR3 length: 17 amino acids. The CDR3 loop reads CASSPGLAGLSTDTQYF. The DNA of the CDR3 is TGTGCCAGCAGCCCCGGACTAGCGGGTCTTAGCACAGATACGCAGTATTTT.

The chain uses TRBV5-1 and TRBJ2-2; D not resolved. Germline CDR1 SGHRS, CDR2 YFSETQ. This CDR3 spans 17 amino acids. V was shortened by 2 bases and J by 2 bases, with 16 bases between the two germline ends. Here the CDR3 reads CASSFPKGYPNTGELFF. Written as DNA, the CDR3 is TGCGCCAGCAGCTTCCCGAAGGGCTACCCTAACACCGGGGAGCTGTTTTTT.

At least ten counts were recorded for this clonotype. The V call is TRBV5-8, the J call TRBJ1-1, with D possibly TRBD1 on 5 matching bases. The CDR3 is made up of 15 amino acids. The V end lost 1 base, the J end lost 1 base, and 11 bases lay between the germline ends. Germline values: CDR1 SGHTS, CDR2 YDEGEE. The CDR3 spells CASSLRRQTNTEAFF. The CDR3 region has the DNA TGTGCCAGCAGCTTGCGTCGACAGACGAACACTGAAGCTTTCTTT.

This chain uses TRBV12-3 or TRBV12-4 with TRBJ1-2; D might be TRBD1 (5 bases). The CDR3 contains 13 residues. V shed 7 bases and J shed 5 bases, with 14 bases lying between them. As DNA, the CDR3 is TGTGCCAGCACCACGGGGAGGGGATATGGCTACACCTTC. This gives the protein CASTTGRGYGYTF.

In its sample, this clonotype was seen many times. CDR3: CASSHGLTYEQYF. The CDR3, as DNA: TGTGCCAGCTCCCACGGCCTTACCTACGAGCAGTACTTC. This sequence joins TRBV12-3 or TRBV12-4 and TRBJ2-7; D is ambiguous. Trimming left V 8 bases short and J 2 bases short, with 13 bases between. CDR3 length: 13 amino acids.

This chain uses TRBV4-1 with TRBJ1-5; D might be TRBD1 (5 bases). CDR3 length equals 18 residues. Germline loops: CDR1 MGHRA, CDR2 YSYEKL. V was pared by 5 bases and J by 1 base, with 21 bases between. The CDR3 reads CASSFNLIGTVSNQPQHF. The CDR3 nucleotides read TGCGCCAGCAGCTTCAACCTGATCGGGACGGTAAGCAATCAGCCCCAGCATTTT.

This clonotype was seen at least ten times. CDR3 bases: TGTGCCAGCAGTCCCGGGACAGGGGTCAGGCTAGAGACCCAGTACTTC. Encoded protein: CASSPGTGVRLETQYF. The chain carries TRBV12-3 or TRBV12-4 and TRBJ2-5, with 10 nucleotides matching TRBD1. The CDR3 loop spans 16 amino acids. V was clipped by 5 bases and J by 4 bases; unmatched bases: 10.

CDR3 protein: CASSNSKTARQLKETQYF. The CDR3 nucleotides are TGTGCCAGCAGCAACTCAAAGACAGCCCGCCAACTTAAAGAGACCCAGTACTTC. The V and J genes are TRBV6-2 or TRBV6-3 and TRBJ2-5; weak D call: TRBD1 (5 bases). Germline CDR1 and CDR2: MNHEY and SVGEGT. Deletions cut 6 bases from V and 3 bases from J, with 26 bases between. The CDR3 contains 18 residues.

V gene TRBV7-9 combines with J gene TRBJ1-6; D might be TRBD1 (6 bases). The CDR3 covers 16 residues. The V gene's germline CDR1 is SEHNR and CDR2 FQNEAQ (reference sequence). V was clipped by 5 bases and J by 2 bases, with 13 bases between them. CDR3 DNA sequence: TGTGCCAGCAGCCCGGGGGGCTCTCCCTATAATTCACCCCTCCACTTT. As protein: CASSPGGSPYNSPLHF.

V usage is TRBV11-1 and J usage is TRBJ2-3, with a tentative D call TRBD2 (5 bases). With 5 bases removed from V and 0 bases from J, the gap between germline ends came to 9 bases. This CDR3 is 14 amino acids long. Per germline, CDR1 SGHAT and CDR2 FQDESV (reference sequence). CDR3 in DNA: TGTGCCAGCAGCCCAGACTATAGCACAGATACGCAGTATTTT. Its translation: CASSPDYSTDTQYF.

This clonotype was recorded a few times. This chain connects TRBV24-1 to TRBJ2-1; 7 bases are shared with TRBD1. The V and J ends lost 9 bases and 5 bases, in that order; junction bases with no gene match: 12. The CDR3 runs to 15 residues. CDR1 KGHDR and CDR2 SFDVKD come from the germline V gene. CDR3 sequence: CATLGRQGKDNEQFF. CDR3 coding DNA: TGTGCCACCCTCGGGCGACAGGGAAAGGACAATGAGCAGTTCTTC.

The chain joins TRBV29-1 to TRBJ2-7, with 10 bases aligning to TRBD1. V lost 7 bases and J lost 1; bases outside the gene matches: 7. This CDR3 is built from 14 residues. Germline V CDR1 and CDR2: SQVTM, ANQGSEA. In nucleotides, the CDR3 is TGCAGCGCCACCGGGACAGGGGTTTCCTACGAGCAGTACTTC. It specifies CSATGTGVSYEQYF.

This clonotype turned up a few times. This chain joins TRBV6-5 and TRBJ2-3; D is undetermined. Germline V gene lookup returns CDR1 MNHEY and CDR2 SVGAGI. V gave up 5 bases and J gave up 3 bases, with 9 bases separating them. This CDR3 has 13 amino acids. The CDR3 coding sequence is TGTGCCAGCAGTCACCCGGTGACAGATACGCAGTATTTT. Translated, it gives CASSHPVTDTQYF.

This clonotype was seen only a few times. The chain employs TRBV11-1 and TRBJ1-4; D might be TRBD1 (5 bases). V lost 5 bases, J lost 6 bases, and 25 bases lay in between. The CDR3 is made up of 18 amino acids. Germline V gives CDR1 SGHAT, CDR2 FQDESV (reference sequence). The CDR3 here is CASSPQRGRTPYHEKLFF. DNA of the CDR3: TGTGCCAGCAGCCCCCAAAGGGGCAGGACCCCTTACCATGAAAAACTGTTTTTT.

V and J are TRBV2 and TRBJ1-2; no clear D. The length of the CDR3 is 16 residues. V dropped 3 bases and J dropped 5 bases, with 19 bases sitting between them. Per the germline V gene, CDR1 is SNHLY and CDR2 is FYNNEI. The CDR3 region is CASSDRSGHPLYGYTF. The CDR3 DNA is TGTGCCAGCAGTGATAGATCGGGCCACCCTCTATATGGCTACACCTTC.

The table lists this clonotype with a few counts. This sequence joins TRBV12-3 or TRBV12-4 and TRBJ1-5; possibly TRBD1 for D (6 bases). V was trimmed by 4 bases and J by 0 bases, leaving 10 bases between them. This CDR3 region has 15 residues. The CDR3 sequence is CASSSHRDSNQPQHF. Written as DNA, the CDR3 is TGTGCCAGCAGTTCACACAGGGATAGCAATCAGCCCCAGCATTTT.

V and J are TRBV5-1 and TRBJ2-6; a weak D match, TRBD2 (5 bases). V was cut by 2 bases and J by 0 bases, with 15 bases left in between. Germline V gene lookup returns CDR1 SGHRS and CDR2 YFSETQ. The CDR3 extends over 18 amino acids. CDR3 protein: CASSFRSLGSSGANVLTF. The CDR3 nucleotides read TGCGCCAGCAGCTTCCGGAGCCTTGGGAGCTCTGGGGCCAACGTCCTGACTTTC.